Listed below are T cell receptor beta chains from one sample, sequenced in a study of shared clonotypes between healthy human individuals. The table came from immunoSEQ multiplex PCR; TCRdb's copy has only in-frame clones and leaves some out. Of more than 550,000 clones listed, roughly 88% are singletons. Sequencing used memory CD8+ T cells from PBMCs. These TCRs come from a young man in good health. Some clones in this sample may be carry-over from other donors' samples. The CDR3 runs from the conserved cysteine through the conserved F or W. The D gene is left open where the match is weak.

>TRBJ2-1|TRBV7-6|.
CASSLPGGYYNEQFF
TGTGCCAGCAGCTTACCGGGCGGCTACTACAATGAGCAGTTCTTC
>TRBJ2-2|TRBV28|.
CASTLGTGELFF
TGTGCCAGCACCCTAGGCACCGGGGAGCTGTTTTTT
>TRBJ1-4|TRBV13|TRBD1
CASSLYGTGGASEKLFF
TGTGCCAGCAGCTTATACGGGACAGGGGGCGCGAGTGAAAAACTGTTTTTT
>TRBJ2-5|TRBV5-6|TRBD2
CASSFRLAGRETQYF
TGTGCCAGCAGCTTTCGGCTAGCGGGACGGGAGACCCAGTACTTC
>TRBJ2-1|TRBV27|.
CASSLNWLRGYNEQFF
TGTGCCAGCAGTTTAAACTGGCTAAGGGGATACAATGAGCAGTTCTTC
>TRBJ2-7|TRBV27|.
CASSFGHSSYEQYF
TGTGCCAGCAGTTTCGGGCACAGCTCCTACGAGCAGTACTTC
>TRBJ2-7|TRBV7-8|.
CASSLGGAIEYF
TGTGCCAGCAGCTTAGGCGGAGCTATAGAGTACTTC
>TRBJ2-1|TRBV7-6|TRBD2
CASSFSTGTSFLDEQFF
TGTGCCAGCAGCTTTAGCACCGGGACTAGCTTTTTGGATGAGCAGTTCTTC
>TRBJ2-2|TRBV29-1|TRBD2
CSVILAGVKNTGELFF
TGCAGCGTCATACTAGCGGGAGTAAAGAACACCGGGGAGCTGTTTTTT
>TRBJ2-1|TRBV19|.
CASSLGAEGYNEQFF
TGTGCCAGTAGTTTGGGAGCGGAGGGCTACAATGAGCAGTTCTTC
>TRBJ2-7|TRBV29-1|TRBD2
CSVAGTSGTSYEQYF
TGCAGCGTTGCGGGGACTAGCGGGACCTCCTACGAGCAGTACTTC
>TRBJ1-1|TRBV10-3|.
CAISVGAGSNTEAFF
TGTGCCATCAGTGTTGGGGCAGGGTCGAACACTGAAGCTTTCTTT